Below are 32 T cell receptor beta chains sequenced from a single sample in a study of beta chain features in type 1 diabetes. Every bit of the isolated RNA underwent reverse transcription, so sequencing read expressed TCRB transcripts. Generated by immunoSEQ multiplex PCR, the TCRdb table keeps only in-frame clones and is missing some. Of about 410,000 clones in the sample, approximately 13% are singletons; the top ten hold roughly 0.04%. The sequencing sample was made of naive CD4+ T cells from blood. The receptors here all came from a man in his thirties or forties in good health.

The chain recombines TRBV5-1 with TRBJ2-3, with D possibly being TRBD2 (6 bases). This CDR3 spans 15 amino acids. Looked up from germline, CDR1 is SGHRS and CDR2 is YFSETQ. V gave up 4 bases and J gave up 1 base, with 13 bases separating them. CDR3 sequence reads: CASSVTSGRTDTQYF. The CDR3 DNA sequence: TGCGCCAGCAGCGTGACTAGTGGGCGCACAGATACGCAGTATTTT.

This rearrangement joins TRBV5-6 to TRBJ2-5, with 10 bases matching TRBD2. J was trimmed by 2 bases and V by 1 base; bases with no gene match: 5. CDR1 SGHDT and CDR2 YYEEEE come from the germline V gene. CDR3 length: 16 residues. CDR3 nucleotides: TGTGCCAGCAGCTTGAGGCGAGCGGGAGGGCAAGAGACCCAGTACTTC. Protein product: CASSLRRAGGQETQYF.

There are a few counts of this clone. The V call is TRBV14, the J call TRBJ2-5; no firm D call. V was shortened by 2 bases and J by 6 bases, with 7 bases between the two germline ends. The CDR3 is 12 amino acids. Germline assignment: CDR1 SGHDN and CDR2 FVKESK. In DNA, the CDR3 is TGTGCCAGCAGCCAATTCGCGAAGACCCAGTACTTC. Translated, it gives CASSQFAKTQYF.

CDR3 sequence: CASSVLRYEQYV. In DNA, the CDR3 is TGTGCCAGCAGTGTTTTGCGATACGAGCAGTACGTC. The chain joins TRBV2 to TRBJ2-7, with D hard to call. Trimming left V 4 bases short and J 4 bases short, with 8 bases between. CDR1 and CDR2 (germline): SNHLY, FYNNEI. This CDR3 has 12 residues.

The chain has TRBV11-3 and TRBJ2-1; no clear D gene. This CDR3 comprises 12 residues. Trimming removed 0 bases at V and 10 bases at J, with 7 bases between. Germline loops: CDR1 SGHNT, CDR2 YENEEA. The CDR3 region is CASSLDSREQFF. CDR3 coding DNA: TGTGCCAGCAGCTTAGATAGCCGAGAGCAGTTCTTC.

This clone was detected many times. The chain carries TRBV18 and TRBJ2-1; possible D gene TRBD2, 6 bases. Germline V lookup: CDR1 KGHSH, CDR2 LQKENI. The CDR3 runs to 14 residues. Trimming removed 4 bases from V and 7 bases from J, with 14 bases in between. The CDR3 reads CASSRPGLENEQFF. The CDR3 coding sequence is TGTGCCAGCTCACGCCCGGGACTGGAGAATGAGCAGTTCTTC.

The genes are TRBV7-9 and TRBJ1-6, with no clear D. The CDR3 runs 13 residues. Trimming stripped 5 bases from V and 9 bases from J, with 11 bases between. CDR1 and CDR2 (germline): SEHNR, FQNEAQ (reference sequence). Here the CDR3 DNA reads TGTGCCAGCAGCGTAGAGGGTACTTCACCCCTCCACTTT. This sequence encodes CASSVEGTSPLHF.

V and J are TRBV30 and TRBJ2-5, with D maybe TRBD2 (6 bases). Germline V CDR1 and CDR2: GTSNPN, SVGIG (reference sequence). V lost 0 bases and J 2 bases, leaving 13 bases between the germline ends. The CDR3 runs 15 residues. The CDR3 loop is CAWSVLAGKQETQYF. CDR3 coding DNA: TGTGCCTGGAGTGTACTTGCGGGAAAGCAAGAGACCCAGTACTTC. The full variable domain, completed using reference TRBV30 and TRBJ2-5, is SQTIHQWPATLVQPVGSPLSLECTVEGTSNPNLYWYRQAAGRGLQLLFYSVGIGQISSEVPQNLSASRPQDRQFILSSKKLLLSDSGFYLCAWSVLAGKQETQYFGPGTRLLVL.

The CDR3 DNA reads as TGTGCCAGCAGTACCCAGGGACGAATACCCCTCCACTTT. Translation gives CASSTQGRIPLHF. This chain uses TRBV27 with TRBJ1-6, with a tentative D call TRBD1 (5 bases). Germline V gene lookup returns CDR1 MNHEY and CDR2 SMNVEV (reference sequence). The CDR3 totals 13 residues. Trimming cost V 5 bases and J 12 bases, with 14 bases left between them.

This clone has a handful of counts. The chain recombines TRBV7-2 with TRBJ2-4; D is unresolved. V shed 1 base and J shed 9 bases, with 13 bases lying between them. The CDR3 runs to 14 residues. The V gene's germline CDR1 is SGHTA and CDR2 FQGNSA. The DNA for the CDR3 is TGTGCCAGCAGCTTAGGTGGCCAGTCGCTCATTCAGTACTTC. Residues: CASSLGGQSLIQYF.

This clone was seen a few times. The rearrangement links TRBV7-3 to TRBJ2-3; 13 bases match TRBD2. This CDR3 region has 17 residues. After removal of 4 bases from V and 2 bases from J, the junction contained 6 bases not matched to a gene. Germline CDR1 and CDR2: SGHTA and FQGTGA. The CDR3: CASSYGTSGTYTDTQYF. The CDR3 bases are TGTGCCAGCAGCTATGGGACTAGCGGGACCTACACAGATACGCAGTATTTT.

The chain uses TRBV5-1 and TRBJ2-5; D gene uncertain. Per the germline V gene, CDR1 is SGHRS and CDR2 is YFSETQ. V was pared by 6 bases and J by 2 bases, with 23 bases between. The CDR3 sequence is 17 residues long. The CDR3 region is CASTHGASLKIQETQYF. The CDR3 bases are TGCGCCAGCACTCACGGTGCCAGCCTGAAGATACAAGAGACCCAGTACTTC.

The rearrangement links TRBV7-2 to TRBJ2-7, with 7 bases matching TRBD2. This CDR3 has 15 residues. V lost 4 bases to trimming and J lost 0 bases; unmatched junction nucleotides: 6. Germline V gives CDR1 SGHTA, CDR2 FQGNSA. In nucleotides, the CDR3 is TGTGCCAGCAGCTCAACCGGGACTAACTCCTACGAGCAGTACTTC. It yields the protein CASSSTGTNSYEQYF.

This clone was found a few times. This rearrangement joins TRBV7-2 to TRBJ2-3, with 9 bases identical to TRBD2. The CDR3 is made up of 15 amino acids. The germline V gene encodes CDR1 SGHTA and CDR2 FQGNSA. This CDR3 reads CASPRVAGAADTQYF. CDR3 DNA: TGTGCTAGTCCCCGGGTAGCGGGGGCTGCAGATACGCAGTATTTT.

This clone was seen a handful of times. The chain joins TRBV29-1 to TRBJ1-1, with D unresolved. Trimming stripped 3 bases from V and 3 bases from J, with 11 bases between. The length of the CDR3 is 13 residues. CDR1 is SQVTM, CDR2 ANQGSEA, per germline. The CDR3 DNA reads TGCAGCGTTGAGGTGGGGATTCACACTGAAGCTTTCTTT. Translation: CSVEVGIHTEAFF. Using reference TRBV29-1 and TRBJ1-1 for the parts outside the CDR3, the full variable domain is SAVISQKPSRDICQRGTSLTIQCQVDSQVTMMFWYRQQPGQSLTLIATANQGSEATYESGFVIDKFPISRPNLTFSTLTVSNMSPEDSSIYLCSVEVGIHTEAFFGQGTRLTVV.

This clone was seen a handful of times. This chain links TRBV5-1 with TRBJ2-3; TRBD1 agrees at 7 bases. Unmatched junction bases numbered 6, after V lost 1 base and J lost 4 bases. The CDR3 totals 15 residues. Germline lookup yields CDR1 SGHRS and CDR2 YFSETQ. CDR3 amino acids: CASSLRSDRADTQYF. The CDR3 coding sequence is TGCGCCAGCAGCTTGAGGAGTGACAGGGCAGATACGCAGTATTTT.

The J gene is TRBJ2-1, the V gene TRBV7-3; D ambiguous. Germline-derived CDR1 and CDR2 are SGHTA and FQGTGA. The V gene lost 8 bases and the J gene lost 2 bases, with 7 bases spanning the gap. The CDR3 contains 12 residues. CDR3 region: CASRVPYNEQFF. DNA of the CDR3: TGTGCCAGCCGGGTGCCCTACAATGAGCAGTTCTTC.

A few counts support this clone. V and J are TRBV4-1 and TRBJ2-3, with 7 bases matching TRBD2. The J segment lost 2 bases and the V segment lost 1 base, leaving 6 bases of the junction unmatched. This CDR3 has 16 amino acids. CDR1 MGHRA and CDR2 YSYEKL come from the germline V gene. CDR3 residues: CASSQVGGILTDTQYF. The CDR3 nucleotides are TGCGCCAGCAGCCAAGTGGGAGGGATCCTCACAGATACGCAGTATTTT.

In this sample, this clone turned up once. The same CDR3 arises from other DNA sequences in this sample as well. The chain is built from TRBV7-2 and TRBJ2-5, with 13 positions matching TRBD2. CDR3 length: 16 residues. The germline gives CDR1 SGHTA, CDR2 FQGNSA. Unmatched junction bases numbered 7, after V lost 4 bases and J lost 5 bases. CDR3: CASSSRTSGGGETQYF. CDR3 DNA: TGTGCCAGCAGCTCTCGGACTAGCGGGGGTGGGGAGACCCAGTACTTC.

This chain joins TRBV5-4 and TRBJ1-1; D remains unclear. Trimming pared 3 bases from V and 0 bases from J, leaving 21 bases between. The germline gives CDR1 SGHNT, CDR2 YYREEE (reference sequence). The CDR3 runs to 18 residues. The CDR3 spells CASSSILGSLQLNTEAFF. The CDR3 DNA reads TGTGCCAGCAGCTCGATCCTTGGCAGCCTTCAACTGAACACTGAAGCTTTCTTT.

This chain connects TRBV29-1 to TRBJ1-2, with D unresolved. Trimming cost V 1 base and J 4 bases, with 16 bases left between them. Germline CDR1 is SQVTM and CDR2 is ANQGSEA. The CDR3 covers 15 residues. CDR3 nucleotides: TGCAGCGTTGAAGTTAGTTACCGGGGTACCTATGGCTACACCTTC. Encoded protein: CSVEVSYRGTYGYTF.

This clone has only a few counts. The rearrangement joins TRBV15 to TRBJ2-7; D is possibly TRBD1 or TRBD2 (5 bases each). Trimming pared 1 base from V and 3 bases from J, leaving 13 bases between. CDR1 and CDR2 from the germline V gene are LNHNV and YYDKDF (reference sequence). The CDR3 has 15 residues. The DNA of the CDR3 is TGTGCCACCAGCAGAGTTCGAGGGGACCTCTACGAGCAGTACTTC. The encoded protein is CATSRVRGDLYEQYF.

The chain recombines TRBV18 with TRBJ2-7; D possibly corresponds to TRBD2 (6 bases). This CDR3 region has 15 residues. V lost 6 bases to trimming and J lost 5 bases, with 20 bases between them. Germline-derived CDR1 and CDR2 are KGHSH and LQKENI. In DNA form, the CDR3 reads TGTGCCAGCTCGCACTCCTGGGGGGACGGGGACGAGCAGTACTTC. Protein product: CASSHSWGDGDEQYF. Together with reference TRBV18 and TRBJ2-7, the CDR3 gives the full variable domain: NAGVMQNPRHLVRRRGQEARLRCSPMKGHSHVYWYRQLPEEGLKFMVYLQKENIIDESGMPKERFSAEFPKEGPSILRIQQVVRGDSAAYFCASSHSWGDGDEQYFGPGTRLTVT.

This clone was observed a few times. The chain carries TRBV5-6 and TRBJ2-5; D ambiguous. The CDR3 extends over 13 amino acids. V was shortened by 0 bases and J by 4 bases, with 7 bases between the two germline ends. CDR1 and CDR2 (germline): SGHDT, YYEEEE. The CDR3 nucleotides read TGTGCCAGCAGCTTGGATCGGCCAGAGACCCAGTACTTC. It encodes CASSLDRPETQYF.

This clone was seen a few times. CDR3 sequence reads: CASSYMAGGKYEQYF. CDR3 coding DNA: TGTGCCAGCAGTTACATGGCAGGGGGTAAATACGAGCAGTACTTC. V usage is TRBV6-6 and J usage is TRBJ2-7; TRBD1 matches 7 bases. CDR3 length: 15 residues. J gave up 4 bases and V 2 bases, and 8 bases lay outside the gene matches. Germline values: CDR1 MNHNY, CDR2 SVGAGI (reference sequence).

Concerning this clone itself: Other DNA sequences in the same sample also yield this CDR3. The gene calls are TRBV5-1 and TRBJ2-5; D is unresolved. Germline V gene data show CDR1 as SGHRS and CDR2 as YFSETQ. This CDR3 spans 11 amino acids. Trimming removed 5 bases from V and 3 bases from J, with 5 bases in between. CDR3 amino acids: CASSTEETQYF. In DNA form, the CDR3 reads TGCGCCAGCAGTACGGAAGAGACCCAGTACTTC.

The sample holds a few counts of this clone. The V and J genes are TRBV13 and TRBJ2-6; 7 nucleotides match TRBD2. Germline CDR1 is PRHDT and CDR2 is FYEKMQ (reference sequence). Germline trimming cut 8 bases from V and 0 bases from J; bases unmatched to any gene: 10. This CDR3 is built from 17 residues. The CDR3, as DNA: TGTGCCAGCTACCGGGGGGACGGCAGCTCTGGGGCCAACGTCCTGACTTTC. This sequence encodes CASYRGDGSSGANVLTF.

The rearrangement uses TRBV4-1 and TRBJ2-5; 7 nucleotides align to TRBD1. V shed 5 bases and J 2 bases; nucleotides not matched to a gene: 5. The germline V gene encodes CDR1 MGHRA and CDR2 YSYEKL. The CDR3 has 14 residues. CDR3 DNA: TGCGCCAGCAGCAGAGGGGGCTTGCAAGAGACCCAGTACTTC. This encodes CASSRGGLQETQYF.

The sample holds many counts of this clone. This chain links TRBV14 with TRBJ2-1, with a tentative D call TRBD1 (5 bases). V was pared by 0 bases and J by 8 bases, with 8 bases between. The CDR3 contains 13 residues. The germline V gene has CDR1 SGHDN and CDR2 FVKESK. For the CDR3, the DNA is TGTGCCAGCAGCCAAGAGGTAGGGGATGAGCAGTTCTTC. Amino acid sequence: CASSQEVGDEQFF.

V and J are TRBV9 and TRBJ2-1, with TRBD2 matching 9 bases. J lost 4 bases, V lost 4 bases, and 12 bases had no gene match. This CDR3 region has 17 residues. Germline V gene sequence: CDR1 SGDLS, CDR2 YYNGEE. The CDR3 spells CASSPGAASGIYNEQFF. The DNA of the CDR3 is TGTGCCAGCAGCCCTGGTGCGGCTAGCGGGATTTACAATGAGCAGTTCTTC.

Of note for this clone: A much larger clonotype is one base distant, so this may be a read error. The chain employs TRBV7-9 and TRBJ2-2; no clear D gene. Per germline, CDR1 SEHNR and CDR2 FQNEAQ (reference sequence). The V end lost 2 bases, the J end lost 7 bases, and 2 bases lay between the germline ends. This CDR3 region has 11 residues. CDR3: CASSLYGELFF. CDR3 coding DNA: TGTGCCAGCAGCTTATACGGGGAGCTGTTTTTT.

This clone was seen a handful of times. The rearrangement links TRBV19 to TRBJ1-2; D remains unclear. Trimming stripped 9 bases from V and 8 bases from J, with 28 bases between. The CDR3 runs 16 residues. CDR1 and CDR2 (germline): LNHDA, SQIVND (reference sequence). The CDR3 loop is CASMGGRPDGVGGYTF. In nucleotides, the CDR3 is TGTGCCAGCATGGGAGGGAGACCCGATGGAGTGGGCGGCTACACCTTC.